These 11 T cell receptor beta chains were sequenced from one sample in a study of blood T cell repertoires in COVID-19. Assay: immunoSEQ multiplex PCR; the TCRdb copy retains only in-frame clones and omits some. The sample holds about 160,000 clones, 85% to 95% seen once. Input material: peripheral blood. The source of these receptors is a woman in her 50s with acute or convalescent COVID-19.

Only one count was recorded for this clone. The chain is built from TRBV5-8 and TRBJ2-3; possibly TRBD1 for D (5 bases). This CDR3 spans 17 amino acids. Trimming cost V 0 bases and J 2 bases, with 16 bases left between them. CDR1 is SGHTS, CDR2 YDEGEE, per germline. In nucleotides, the CDR3 is TGTGCCAGCAGCTTGGAGCCCACAGGTTCGACCACAGATACGCAGTATTTT. It specifies CASSLEPTGSTTDTQYF.

The J gene is TRBJ1-3, the V gene TRBV12-5, with 8 bases matching TRBD1. V trimming: 6 bases; J trimming: 0 bases; junction bases outside the gene matches: 13. CDR1 and CDR2 (germline): LGHNT, FRNRAP. This CDR3 spans 18 amino acids. The CDR3 protein is CASGAGTGANFSGNTIYF. For the CDR3, the DNA is TGTGCTAGTGGGGCCGGGACAGGTGCCAACTTCTCTGGAAACACCATATATTTT.

The chain is built from TRBV19 and TRBJ2-4, with D perhaps TRBD2 (5 bases). The V gene's germline CDR1 is LNHDA and CDR2 SQIVND (reference sequence). CDR3 length: 10 amino acids. The germline V and J ends were trimmed by 9 bases and 7 bases, with 7 bases remaining between them. CDR3 DNA sequence: TGTGCCAGCGGACTGAACATTCAGTACTTC. Its translation: CASGLNIQYF.

Here the CDR3 reads CASSLRLAGGNTGELFF. As DNA, the CDR3 is TGTGCCAGCAGCCTGAGACTAGCGGGGGGAAACACCGGGGAGCTGTTTTTT. The chain links TRBV7-2 to TRBJ2-2; 13 nucleotides align to TRBD2. The CDR3 runs 17 residues. The germline V gene has CDR1 SGHTA and CDR2 FQGNSA. Unmatched junction bases numbered 5, after V lost 5 bases and J lost 2 bases.

The chain combines TRBV18 with TRBJ1-4; the match to TRBD1 covers 7 bases. Per the germline V gene, CDR1 is KGHSH and CDR2 is LQKENI. This CDR3 is built from 15 residues. V shed 3 bases, J shed 6 bases, and the junction held 7 bases outside the gene matches. The CDR3 spells CASSPQTGADEKLFF. The CDR3 DNA is TGTGCCAGCTCACCGCAAACAGGGGCGGATGAAAAACTGTTTTTT.

The gene calls are TRBV7-9 and TRBJ1-5; the D gene is possibly TRBD1 (5 bases). CDR3 length equals 13 residues. Germline V lookup: CDR1 SEHNR, CDR2 FQNEAQ (reference sequence). The V and J ends lost 1 base and 8 bases respectively, with 9 bases between them. CDR3 sequence: CASSLVGGEPQHF. DNA for the CDR3: TGTGCCAGCAGCTTAGTAGGAGGGGAGCCCCAGCATTTT.

V and J are TRBV7-2 and TRBJ1-5; D remains ambiguous. The length of the CDR3 is 13 residues. Between the trimmed V and J ends, which lost 1 base and 9 bases, there was a span of 10 bases. CDR1 is SGHTA, CDR2 FQGNSA, per germline. The CDR3 region has the DNA TGTGCCAGCAGCTTAGGAGGCACCCGGCCCCAGCATTTT. Translation: CASSLGGTRPQHF.

V is TRBV7-9 and J is TRBJ2-2; TRBD1 agrees at 7 bases. CDR1 and CDR2 (germline): SEHNR, FQNEAQ (reference sequence). Losses at the gene ends were 5 bases for V and 3 bases for J; bases not matched to a gene: 3. The CDR3 consists of 14 residues. The CDR3 region is CASSRDRDTGELFF. In DNA form, the CDR3 reads TGTGCCAGCAGCCGGGACAGAGACACCGGGGAGCTGTTTTTT.

This rearrangement joins TRBV4-3 to TRBJ1-1; D is unclear. V lost 4 bases, J lost 2 bases, and 11 bases lay in between. Germline V gene lookup returns CDR1 LGHNA and CDR2 YSLEER. This CDR3 has 14 residues. CDR3 sequence reads: CASSLTTANTEAFF. CDR3 DNA sequence: TGCGCCAGCAGCCTCACCACTGCCAACACTGAAGCTTTCTTT.

This clone has a single count. The gene calls are TRBV6-6 and TRBJ1-6; possible D gene TRBD1, 5 bases. Germline-derived CDR1 and CDR2 are MNHNY and SVGAGI (reference sequence). Trimming took off 2 bases at V and 14 bases at J, with 10 bases between the two ends. This CDR3 has 12 amino acids. Here the CDR3 DNA reads TGTGCCAGCAGTTACGGGGCCGCGACCCTCCACTTT. Translation gives CASSYGAATLHF.

The rearrangement joins TRBV4-2 to TRBJ1-2, with a tentative D call TRBD1 (5 bases). The CDR3 runs 16 residues. Looked up from germline, CDR1 is LGHNA and CDR2 is YNFKEQ. V was shortened by 0 bases and J by 4 bases, with 15 bases between the two germline ends. For the CDR3, the DNA is TGTGCCAGCAGCCAAGATAGTGTCGCGGGACTCTATGGCTACACCTTC. As protein: CASSQDSVAGLYGYTF.